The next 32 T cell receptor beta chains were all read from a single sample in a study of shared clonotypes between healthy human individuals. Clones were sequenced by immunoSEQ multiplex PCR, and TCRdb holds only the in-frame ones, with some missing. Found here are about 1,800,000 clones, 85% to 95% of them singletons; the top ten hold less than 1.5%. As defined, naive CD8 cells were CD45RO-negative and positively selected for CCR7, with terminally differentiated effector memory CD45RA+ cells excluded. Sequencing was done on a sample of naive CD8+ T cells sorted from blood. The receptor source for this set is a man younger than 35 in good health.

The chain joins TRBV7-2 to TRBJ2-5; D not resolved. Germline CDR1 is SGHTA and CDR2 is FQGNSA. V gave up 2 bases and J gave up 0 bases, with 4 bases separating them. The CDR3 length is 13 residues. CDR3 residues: CASSLIHQETQYF. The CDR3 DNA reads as TGTGCCAGCAGCTTAATCCACCAAGAGACCCAGTACTTC.

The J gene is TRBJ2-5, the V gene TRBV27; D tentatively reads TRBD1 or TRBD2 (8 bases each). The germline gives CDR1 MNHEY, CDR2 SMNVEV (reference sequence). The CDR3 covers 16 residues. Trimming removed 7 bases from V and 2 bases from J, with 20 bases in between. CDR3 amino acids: CASKQGVAGLQETQYF. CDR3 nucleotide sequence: TGTGCCAGCAAACAGGGGGTAGCGGGACTGCAAGAGACCCAGTACTTC.

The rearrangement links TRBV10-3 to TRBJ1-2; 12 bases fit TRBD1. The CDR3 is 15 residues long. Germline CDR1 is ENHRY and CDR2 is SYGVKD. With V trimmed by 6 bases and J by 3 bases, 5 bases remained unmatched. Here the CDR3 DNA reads TGTGCCATCAGATCCGGGACAGGGGGCCACTATGGCTACACCTTC. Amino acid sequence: CAIRSGTGGHYGYTF.

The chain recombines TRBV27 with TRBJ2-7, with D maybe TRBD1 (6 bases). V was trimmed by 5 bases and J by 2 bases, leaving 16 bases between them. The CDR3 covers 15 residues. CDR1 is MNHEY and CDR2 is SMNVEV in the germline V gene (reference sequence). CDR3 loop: CASSVLGTNAYEQYF. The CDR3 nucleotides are TGTGCCAGCAGTGTCCTAGGGACAAATGCCTACGAGCAGTACTTC.

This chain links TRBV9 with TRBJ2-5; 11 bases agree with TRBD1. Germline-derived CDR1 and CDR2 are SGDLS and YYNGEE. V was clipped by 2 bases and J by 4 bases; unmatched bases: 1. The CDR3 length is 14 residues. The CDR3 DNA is TGTGCCAGCAGCGTCGGACAGGGGGCAGAGACCCAGTACTTC. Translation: CASSVGQGAETQYF.

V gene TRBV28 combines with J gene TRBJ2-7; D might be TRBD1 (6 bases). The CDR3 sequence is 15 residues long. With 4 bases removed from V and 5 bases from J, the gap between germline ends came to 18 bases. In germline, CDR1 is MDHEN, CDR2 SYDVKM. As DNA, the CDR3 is TGTGCCAGCAGTTCCCGTGACAGGCCACAAGACGAGCAGTACTTC. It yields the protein CASSSRDRPQDEQYF.

CDR3 DNA sequence: TGTGCCAGCAGCGCCCGGACAGAATACGAGCAGTACTTC. Translation: CASSARTEYEQYF. J is TRBJ2-7 and V is TRBV7-9, with D possibly TRBD1 on 6 matching bases. The CDR3 runs to 13 residues. Germline-derived CDR1 and CDR2 are SEHNR and FQNEAQ (reference sequence). V dropped 5 bases and J dropped 4 bases, with 12 bases sitting between them.

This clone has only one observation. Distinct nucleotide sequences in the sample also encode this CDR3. The CDR3 DNA follows: TGTGCCAGCAGTTTATTGGCGGGGGGGCTCTACGAGCAGTACTTC. It is translated as CASSLLAGGLYEQYF. The genes are TRBV27 and TRBJ2-7, with 9 bases matching TRBD2. Germline V CDR1 and CDR2: MNHEY, SMNVEV (reference sequence). The CDR3 totals 15 residues. The junction had 4 bases not matched to a gene; V was cut back by 1 base and J by 3 bases.

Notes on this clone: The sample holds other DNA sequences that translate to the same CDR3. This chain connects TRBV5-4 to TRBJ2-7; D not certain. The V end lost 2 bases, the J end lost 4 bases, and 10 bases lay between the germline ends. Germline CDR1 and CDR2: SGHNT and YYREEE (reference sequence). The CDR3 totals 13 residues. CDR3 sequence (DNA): TGTGCCAGCAGCTTCGGTACAGATTACGAGCAGTACTTC. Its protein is CASSFGTDYEQYF.

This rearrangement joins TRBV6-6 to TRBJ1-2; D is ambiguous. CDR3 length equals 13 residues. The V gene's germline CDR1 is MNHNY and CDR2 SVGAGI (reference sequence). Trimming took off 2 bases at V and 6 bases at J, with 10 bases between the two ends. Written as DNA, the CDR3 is TGTGCCAGCAGTTACGTGGAGAAAGATGGCTACACCTTC. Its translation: CASSYVEKDGYTF.

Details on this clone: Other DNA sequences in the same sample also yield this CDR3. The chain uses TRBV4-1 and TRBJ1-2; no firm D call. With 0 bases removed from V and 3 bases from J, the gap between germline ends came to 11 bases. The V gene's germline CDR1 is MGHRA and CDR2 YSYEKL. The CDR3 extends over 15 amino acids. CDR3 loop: CASSQDPSGYYGYTF. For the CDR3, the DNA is TGCGCCAGCAGCCAAGATCCTTCAGGCTACTATGGCTACACCTTC.

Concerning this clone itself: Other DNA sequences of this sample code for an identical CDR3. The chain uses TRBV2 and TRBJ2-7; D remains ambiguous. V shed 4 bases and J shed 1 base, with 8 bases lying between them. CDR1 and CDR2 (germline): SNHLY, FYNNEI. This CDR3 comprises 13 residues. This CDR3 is CASSATSSYEQYF. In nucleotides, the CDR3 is TGTGCCAGCAGTGCTACCAGTTCCTACGAGCAGTACTTC.

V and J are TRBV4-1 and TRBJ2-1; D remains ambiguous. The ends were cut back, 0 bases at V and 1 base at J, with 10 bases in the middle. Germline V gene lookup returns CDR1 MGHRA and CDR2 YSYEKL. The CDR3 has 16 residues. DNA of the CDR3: TGCGCCAGCAGCCAAGATTATCCGACTTCCTACAATGAGCAGTTCTTC. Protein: CASSQDYPTSYNEQFF.

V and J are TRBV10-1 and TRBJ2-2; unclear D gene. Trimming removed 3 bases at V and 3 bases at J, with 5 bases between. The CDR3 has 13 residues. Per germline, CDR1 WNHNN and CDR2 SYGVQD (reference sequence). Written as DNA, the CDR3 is TGCGCCAGCAGTGACCCTGACACCGGGGAGCTGTTTTTT. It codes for CASSDPDTGELFF.

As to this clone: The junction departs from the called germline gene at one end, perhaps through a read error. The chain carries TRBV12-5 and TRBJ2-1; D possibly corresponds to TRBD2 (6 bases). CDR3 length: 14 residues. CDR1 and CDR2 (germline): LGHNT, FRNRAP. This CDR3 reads CASALGGSYNEQFF. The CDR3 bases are TGTGCTAGTGCTTTGGGGGGCTCCTACAATGAGCAGTTCTTC.

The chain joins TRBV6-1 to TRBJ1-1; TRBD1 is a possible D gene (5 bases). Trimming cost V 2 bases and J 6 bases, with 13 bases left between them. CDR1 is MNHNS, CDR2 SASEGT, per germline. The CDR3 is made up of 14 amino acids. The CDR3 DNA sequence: TGTGCCAGCAGTGAATGGGGGGTTGGAGCTGAAGCTTTCTTT. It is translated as CASSEWGVGAEAFF.

As DNA, the CDR3 is TGTGCCAGCAGCTGGGCAGGACTCAACTATGGCTACACCTTC. This encodes CASSWAGLNYGYTF. The gene calls are TRBV5-6 and TRBJ1-2; no clear D. CDR1 is SGHDT and CDR2 is YYEEEE in the germline V gene. This CDR3 comprises 14 residues. V was clipped by 3 bases and J by 2 bases, with 11 bases between them.

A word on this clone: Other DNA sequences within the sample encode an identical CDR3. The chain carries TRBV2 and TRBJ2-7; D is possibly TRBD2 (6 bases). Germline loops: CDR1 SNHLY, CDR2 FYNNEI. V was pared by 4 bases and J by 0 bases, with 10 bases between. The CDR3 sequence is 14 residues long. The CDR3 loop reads CASSGDSSSYEQYF. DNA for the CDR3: TGTGCCAGCAGTGGGGACTCGAGCTCCTACGAGCAGTACTTC.

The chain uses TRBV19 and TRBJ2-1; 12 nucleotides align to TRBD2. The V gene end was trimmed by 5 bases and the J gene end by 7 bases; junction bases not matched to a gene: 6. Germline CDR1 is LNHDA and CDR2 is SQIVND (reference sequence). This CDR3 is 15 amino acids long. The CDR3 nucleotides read TGTGCCAGTAGTCCGACCGGGACTAGCGGGAATGAGCAGTTCTTC. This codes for CASSPTGTSGNEQFF.

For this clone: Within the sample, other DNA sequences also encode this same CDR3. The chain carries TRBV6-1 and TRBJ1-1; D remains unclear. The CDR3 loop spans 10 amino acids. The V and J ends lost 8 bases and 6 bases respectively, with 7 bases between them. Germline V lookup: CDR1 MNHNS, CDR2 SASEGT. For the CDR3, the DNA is TGTGCCAGCCGAGCGGCTGAAGCTTTCTTT. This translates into CASRAAEAFF.

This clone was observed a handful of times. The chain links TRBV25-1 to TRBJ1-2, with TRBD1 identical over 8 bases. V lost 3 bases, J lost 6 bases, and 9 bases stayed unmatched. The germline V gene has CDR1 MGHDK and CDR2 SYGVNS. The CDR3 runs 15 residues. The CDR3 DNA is TGTGCCAGCAGTGACCCGGACAGGGCGTACGATGGCTACACCTTC. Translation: CASSDPDRAYDGYTF.

CDR3 amino acids: CADYGAGGYTF. CDR3 sequence (DNA): TGTGCCGATTACGGGGCGGGGGGCTACACCTTC. This chain uses TRBV28 with TRBJ1-2; D possibly corresponds to TRBD1 (5 bases). The CDR3 runs 11 residues. Trimming pared 11 bases from V and 8 bases from J, leaving 15 bases between. Germline assignment: CDR1 MDHEN and CDR2 SYDVKM.

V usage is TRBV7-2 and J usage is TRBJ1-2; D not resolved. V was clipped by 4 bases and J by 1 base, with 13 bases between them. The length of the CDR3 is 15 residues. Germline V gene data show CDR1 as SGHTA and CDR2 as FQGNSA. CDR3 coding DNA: TGTGCCAGCAGCTCCGGCGACCCACTTAACTATGGCTACACCTTC. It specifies CASSSGDPLNYGYTF. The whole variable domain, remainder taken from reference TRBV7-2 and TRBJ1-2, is GAGVSQSPSNKVTEKGKDVELRCDPISGHTALYWYRQSLGQGLEFLIYFQGNSAPDKSGLPSDRFSAERTGGSVSTLTIQRTQQEDSAVYLCASSSGDPLNYGYTFGSGTRLTVV.

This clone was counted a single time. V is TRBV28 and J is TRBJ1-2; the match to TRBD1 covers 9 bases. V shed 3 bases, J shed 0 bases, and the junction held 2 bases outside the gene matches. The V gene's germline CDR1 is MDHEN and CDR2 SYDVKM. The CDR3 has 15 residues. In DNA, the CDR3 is TGTGCCAGCAGTTTGGACAGGGGAACTAACTATGGCTACACCTTC. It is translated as CASSLDRGTNYGYTF.

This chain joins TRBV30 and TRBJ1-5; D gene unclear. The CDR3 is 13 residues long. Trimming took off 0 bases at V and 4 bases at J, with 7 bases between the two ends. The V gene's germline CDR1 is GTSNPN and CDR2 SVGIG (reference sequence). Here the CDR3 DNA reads TGTGCCTGGAGTGTACCCGGTAATCAGCCCCAGCATTTT. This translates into CAWSVPGNQPQHF.

The CDR3 sequence is CASSVTTSGREIHEQFF. The CDR3 region has the DNA TGTGCCAGCAGTGTCACGACTAGCGGGAGGGAGATTCATGAGCAGTTCTTC. The chain carries TRBV6-1 and TRBJ2-1; 14 positions match TRBD2. CDR1 is MNHNS and CDR2 is SASEGT in the germline V gene. The CDR3 length is 17 residues. V shed 4 bases, J shed 8 bases, and the junction held 10 bases outside the gene matches.

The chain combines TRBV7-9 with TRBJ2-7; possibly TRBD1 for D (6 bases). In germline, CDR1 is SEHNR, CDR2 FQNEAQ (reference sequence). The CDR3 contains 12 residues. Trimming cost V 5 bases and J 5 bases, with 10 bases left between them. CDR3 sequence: CASSPDRHEQYF. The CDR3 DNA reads TGTGCCAGCAGCCCGGACAGACACGAGCAGTACTTC.

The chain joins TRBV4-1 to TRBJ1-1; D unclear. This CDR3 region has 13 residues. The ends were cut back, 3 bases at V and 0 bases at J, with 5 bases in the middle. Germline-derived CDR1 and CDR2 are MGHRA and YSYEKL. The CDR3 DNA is TGCGCCAGCAGCCAGTGGGTGAACACTGAAGCTTTCTTT. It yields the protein CASSQWVNTEAFF.

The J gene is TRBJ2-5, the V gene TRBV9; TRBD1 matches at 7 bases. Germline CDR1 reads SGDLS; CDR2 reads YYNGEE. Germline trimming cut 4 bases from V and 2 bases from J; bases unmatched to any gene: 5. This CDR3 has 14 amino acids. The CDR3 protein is CASSLGTVQETQYF. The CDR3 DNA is TGTGCCAGCAGCTTAGGGACAGTTCAAGAGACCCAGTACTTC.

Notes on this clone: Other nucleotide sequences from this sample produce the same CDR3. Here the CDR3 DNA reads TGTGCCAGCAGCTTAGGTGGACCTCGAGAGACCCAGTACTTC. Encoded protein: CASSLGGPRETQYF. The gene calls are TRBV7-9 and TRBJ2-5, with D unresolved. This CDR3 contains 14 residues. CDR1 SEHNR and CDR2 FQNEAQ come from the germline V gene (reference sequence). The V end lost 1 base, the J end lost 4 bases, and 10 bases lay between the germline ends.

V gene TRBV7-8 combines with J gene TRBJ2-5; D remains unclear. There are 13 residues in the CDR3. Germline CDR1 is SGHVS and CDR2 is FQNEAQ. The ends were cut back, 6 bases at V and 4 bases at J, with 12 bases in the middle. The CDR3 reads CASSPTVTETQYF. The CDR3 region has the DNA TGTGCCAGCAGTCCGACGGTGACAGAGACCCAGTACTTC.

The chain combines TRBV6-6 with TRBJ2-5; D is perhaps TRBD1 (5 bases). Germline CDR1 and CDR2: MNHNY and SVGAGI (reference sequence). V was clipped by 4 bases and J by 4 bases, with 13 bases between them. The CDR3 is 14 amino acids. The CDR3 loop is CASSFGSQGETQYF. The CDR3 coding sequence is TGTGCCAGCAGTTTCGGCTCTCAGGGAGAGACCCAGTACTTC.